This record concerns one TCR beta chain sequence. Its cognate antigen is unknown. The data are from a study of Ad26.COV2.S vaccination and SARS-CoV-2 variants. Whole-study findings and limits: Measurement of non-spike TCR breadth gave similar results in vaccine and placebo recipients. Compared with placebo recipients, vaccine recipients had higher spike-specific TCR breadth.

The sample's treatment: some 20 received Ad26.COV2.S at low or high dose, single or two shots; 5 received placebo; per-sample allocation not given. Specimens were obtained on day 63 following the first vaccine or placebo injection. Vaccination employed an Ad26 vector expressing the Wuhan-strain SARS-CoV-2 spike. Clones were read by immunoSEQ multiplex PCR, and TCRdb kept only the in-frame ones, dropping some. This table has about 390,000 clones, roughly 90% appearing once. V shed 11 bases and J shed 8 bases, with 12 bases lying between them. Germline values: CDR1 SNHLY, CDR2 FYNNEI. The CDR3 contains 10 residues.

The sequenced sample was peripheral blood, obtained in a trial of Ad26.COV2.S vaccine versus placebo. The TCR was taken from a person between 18 and 59 years old who received the Ad26.COV2.S COVID-19 vaccine or a placebo. V and J are TRBV2 and TRBJ1-1, with no clear D. As DNA, the CDR3 is TGTGCCGCACGCATCCGAGAAGCTTTCTTT. Its translation is CAARIREAFF.